This TCR beta chain stems from a study of T-cell reconstitution after alpha-beta-depleted transplantation in children listed by TCRdb under 2016. Regarding the study in general: Using TCR repertoire profiling, the study quantitatively followed how T-cell immune reconstitution unfolded in children after TCRalphabeta/CD19-depleted allogeneic hematopoietic cell transplantation.

Libraries were built with PCR. Instrument on record: Illumina HiSeq 2500. Molecular barcoding was employed in the preparation of TCR libraries, with unique molecular identifiers being used to normalize TCRbeta repertoire quantification. TCRdb reran the public reads through fastp at Q25 and MiXCR, keeping productive beta chains. CDR3 protein sequences are deduplicated, and each keeps its most common genes and DNA. The sample yields 100,000 or so distinct CDR3 sequences; 20% to 30% were counted once. 20% to 25% of the sample goes to the ten largest clones. General conclusions and limits of the study: The apparently early alphabetaT-cell count recovery about two months after transplant was reportedly dependent on only several hundred rapidly expanded clones derived from non-depleted graft cells. Over the following months the frequencies of hyperexpanded clones went down, and after one year T-cell counts and TCRbeta diversity were mostly credited to newly produced T cells. In some patients, the high TCRbeta diversity seen at day 60 was put down to recipient T cells and intrathymic progenitors that had survived conditioning.

About this clonotype itself: The antigen this receptor binds is unknown. Base qualities are not recorded, but no much larger clone differs from it by a single base.

The treatment or condition label corresponds to: allogeneic hematopoietic cell transplantation with graft depleted of TCRalphabeta T cells and CD19 B cells. Transplant recipients were children who received TCRalphabeta/CD19-depleted allogeneic hematopoietic cell grafts. This sequence was found in a boy aged 2-15 years with acute lymphoblastic leukemia, due to receive a stem cell transplant. The sequencing here drew on PBMCs, taken before TCRalphabeta/CD19-depleted stem cell transplant.

CDR3 sequence: CASSGKSDTDTQYF. The DNA is TGTGCCAGCAGCGGGAAGAGCGACACAGATACGCAGTATTTT. The sequence joins TRBV4-2 to TRBJ2-3; the D gene cannot be resolved reliably. From its cysteine to its phenylalanine, the CDR3 spans 14 amino acids. CDR3 DNA only is kept here, 42 bases in frame from base 1. V drops 5 bases and J drops 2 bases, leaving 11 bases in between. Based on the germline V gene, the CDR1 and CDR2 sequences are LGHNA and YNFKEQ.